These T cell receptor beta chains were read from a single sample in a study of T cell repertoires in cytomegalovirus infection. TCRdb called the reads again in MiXCR, with one record for every CDR3 protein. There are 150,000 to 200,000 distinct CDR3 sequences in the sample; roughly 27% occur only once, and around 29% lies in the top ten. Source material: PBMCs. The source of these receptors is a human donor in good health (CMV status not recorded). Some clones in this sample may be carry-over from other donors' samples. CDR3s include the opening cysteine and the closing phenylalanine or tryptophan. The order of the fields is clone size, J gene, V gene, D gene, CDR3 protein, CDR3 DNA. A D gene is named only where the DNA matches it firmly. Only some rows state a clone size, as once, few, many or a class for expanded clones.

>many|TRBJ2-7|TRBV7-2|.
CASSLRDYSYEQYF
TGTGCCAGCAGCTTACGGGATTACTCCTACGAGCAGTACTTC
>many|TRBJ2-2|TRBV4-1|.
CASSQERGSGELFF
TGCGCCAGCAGCCAAGAACGAGGTTCCGGGGAGCTGTTTTTT
>few|TRBJ1-1|TRBV20-1|TRBD1
CSATRPGTGGGGAFF
TGCAGTGCTACACGTCCCGGGACAGGGGGAGGTGGAGCTTTCTTT
>.|TRBJ2-7|TRBV29-1|TRBD1
CSVEGTGGSFEQYF
TGCAGCGTTGAGGGGACAGGGGGTTCTTTCGAGCAGTACTTC
>many|TRBJ1-1|TRBV7-8|.
CASSLRREVMTEAFF
TGTGCCAGCAGCTTAAGAAGGGAGGTGATGACTGAAGCTTTCTTT
>few|TRBJ1-1|TRBV7-8|.
CASSFPGGGAWTEAFF
TGTGCCAGCAGCTTCCCCGGCGGGGGGGCGTGGACTGAAGCTTTCTTT
>.|TRBJ2-1|TRBV28|.
CASTPRSGLNNEQFF
TGTGCCAGCACTCCAAGGTCTGGGCTTAACAATGAGCAGTTCTTC
>.|TRBJ2-5|TRBV29-1|.
CSVGAGQETQYF
TGCAGCGTTGGGGCGGGTCAAGAGACCCAGTACTTC
>.|TRBJ1-1|TRBV15|.
CATSSGGSDTEAFF
TGTGCCACCAGCAGCGGGGGGTCGGACACTGAAGCTTTCTTT
>few|TRBJ2-2|TRBV24-1|TRBD1
CATSDLPQGAGELFF
TGTGCCACCAGTGATTTGCCACAGGGGGCCGGGGAGCTGTTTTTT
>few|TRBJ1-5|TRBV7-3|.
CASSFQVSQPQHF
TGTGCCAGCAGCTTCCAAGTATCTCAGCCCCAGCATTTT
>.|TRBJ2-1|TRBV7-2|TRBD2
CASSPSGGGYFDEQFF
TGTGCCAGCAGCCCTAGCGGGGGGGGTTACTTTGATGAGCAGTTCTTC
>many|TRBJ2-3|TRBV7-2|.
CASSLGTDSLDTQYF
TGTGCCAGCAGCTTAGGGACAGACAGTCTAGATACGCAGTATTTT
>few|TRBJ2-7|TRBV7-6|.
CASRGGADYEQYF
TGTGCCAGCAGAGGGGGAGCGGACTACGAGCAGTACTTC